These 27 T cell receptor beta chains were all obtained from the same sample, sequenced in a study of shared clonotypes between healthy human individuals. Sequencing was performed with immunoSEQ multiplex PCR; in TCRdb, only in-frame clones are kept and a portion is missing. The data show roughly 2,500,000 clones, roughly 93% seen once. The specimen sequenced was naive CD4+ T cells from PBMCs. Subset denoted: CD45RA+ positively selected. These receptors were collected from a young man in good health. Some clones in this sample may be carry-over from other donors' samples.

The rearrangement joins TRBV10-3 to TRBJ2-1; TRBD1 matches at 8 bases. Germline CDR1 is ENHRY and CDR2 is SYGVKD. CDR3 size: 13 residues. Germline trimming cut 9 bases from V and 10 bases from J; bases unmatched to any gene: 11. The DNA of the CDR3 is TGTGCCATTGGGACGGAGACAGGGGCAGAGCAGTTCTTC. This translates into CAIGTETGAEQFF.

V gene TRBV7-3 combines with J gene TRBJ2-2; D remains unclear. This CDR3 is built from 13 residues. V was trimmed by 4 bases and J by 5 bases, leaving 8 bases between them. Germline CDR1 SGHTA, CDR2 FQGTGA. The CDR3 loop reads CASSSIGTGELFF. The CDR3 nucleotides read TGTGCCAGCAGCTCGATCGGGACCGGGGAGCTGTTTTTT.

This sequence joins TRBV2 and TRBJ2-3; D tentatively fits TRBD1 or TRBD2 (6 bases each). The CDR3 runs 13 residues. The V gene's germline CDR1 is SNHLY and CDR2 FYNNEI. Deletions cut 8 bases from V and 4 bases from J, with 13 bases between. CDR3 nucleotides: TGTGCCAGCCTGGAGGGGGTCGCAGATACGCAGTATTTT. This codes for CASLEGVADTQYF. The full variable domain, with the rest looked up from reference TRBV2 and TRBJ2-3, is EPEVTQTPSHQVTQMGQEVILRCVPISNHLYFYWYRQILGQKVEFLVSFYNNEISEKSEIFDDQFSVERPDGSNFTLKIRSTKLEDSAMYFCASLEGVADTQYFGPGTRLTVL.

This clone was seen a handful of times. The rearrangement uses TRBV7-2 and TRBJ2-2, with a weak D call TRBD1 (5 bases). Germline values: CDR1 SGHTA, CDR2 FQGNSA. V lost 2 bases to trimming and J lost 2 bases, with 12 bases between them. This CDR3 has 16 residues. The DNA for the CDR3 is TGTGCCAGCAGCTTACTAGGGGCGGACAACACCGGGGAGCTGTTTTTT. It encodes CASSLLGADNTGELFF.

The CDR3 protein is CSVETSGSSYNEQFF. In nucleotides, the CDR3 is TGCAGCGTGGAGACTAGCGGGAGCTCCTACAATGAGCAGTTCTTC. The chain has TRBV29-1 and TRBJ2-1; 12 nucleotides align to TRBD2. Trimming took 6 bases from V and 0 from J; bases not matched to a gene: 3. This CDR3 spans 15 amino acids. Germline V gene sequence: CDR1 SQVTM, CDR2 ANQGSEA.

This chain uses TRBV29-1 with TRBJ1-2; D not resolved. CDR1 is SQVTM and CDR2 is ANQGSEA in the germline V gene. The CDR3 extends over 10 amino acids. Trimming shortened V by 4 bases and J by 7 bases, and 7 bases separated the two germline ends. CDR3 loop: CSVGTLGYTF. The DNA for the CDR3 is TGCAGCGTTGGGACCCTTGGCTACACCTTC.

The chain couples TRBV5-4 to TRBJ1-5, with D possibly being TRBD1 (5 bases). Germline assignment: CDR1 SGHNT and CDR2 YYREEE (reference sequence). Trimming stripped 1 base from V and 4 bases from J, with 12 bases between. The CDR3 has 15 residues. The CDR3 spells CASSLYGRTNQPQHF. CDR3 in DNA: TGTGCCAGCAGCTTGTATGGTCGGACAAATCAGCCCCAGCATTTT.

Remarks on this clone: A much larger clone differs by one base, so this may be a read error. The rearrangement links TRBV4-2 to TRBJ2-1; D might be TRBD1 (6 bases). CDR1 is LGHNA, CDR2 YNFKEQ, per germline. Trimming left V 4 bases short and J 6 bases short, with 7 bases between. There are 12 residues in the CDR3. CDR3 nucleotides: TGTGCCAGCAGCCTACAGGGCAATGAGCAGTTCTTC. It encodes CASSLQGNEQFF.

V usage is TRBV28 and J usage is TRBJ2-7, with 8 nucleotides matching TRBD1. Germline loops: CDR1 MDHEN, CDR2 SYDVKM. The CDR3 is made up of 15 amino acids. The J segment lost 4 bases and the V segment lost 3 bases, leaving 8 bases of the junction unmatched. The CDR3 loop is CASSLTGTGYYEQYF. DNA for the CDR3: TGTGCCAGCAGTTTGACCGGGACAGGTTATTACGAGCAGTACTTC.

The rearrangement joins TRBV6-5 to TRBJ2-1, with D unclear. The CDR3 sequence is 13 residues long. Germline lookup yields CDR1 MNHEY and CDR2 SVGAGI. Trimming stripped 0 bases from V and 5 bases from J, with 5 bases between. The CDR3 loop reads CASSYSVHNEQFF. The CDR3 DNA is TGTGCCAGCAGTTACTCGGTACACAATGAGCAGTTCTTC.

V and J are TRBV5-1 and TRBJ1-5, with TRBD1 identical over 7 bases. From germline, CDR1 is SGHRS and CDR2 YFSETQ. The CDR3 is made up of 18 amino acids. Trimming removed 4 bases from V and 0 bases from J; junction bases left unmatched: 13. DNA of the CDR3: TGCGCCAGCAGCCTGAGGCCCCGGACAGGCGATAGCAATCAGCCCCAGCATTTT. It is translated as CASSLRPRTGDSNQPQHF.

CDR3 bases: TGCGCCAGCAGCCAGAGACAGGGGACCGCAACTAATGAAAAACTGTTTTTT. It is translated as CASSQRQGTATNEKLFF. The rearrangement links TRBV4-1 to TRBJ1-4; 8 nucleotides agree with TRBD1. Per the germline V gene, CDR1 is MGHRA and CDR2 is YSYEKL. Trimming cost V 3 bases and J 0 bases; bases outside gene matches: 6. The CDR3 sequence is 17 residues long.

Regarding this clone: This sample includes further DNA sequences coding for the same CDR3. The chain uses TRBV11-3 and TRBJ2-3; D not resolved. This CDR3 spans 12 amino acids. Germline assignment: CDR1 SGHNT and CDR2 YENEEA. Deletions cut 5 bases from V and 6 bases from J, with 9 bases between. CDR3 region: CASSSRGDTQYF. The CDR3, as DNA: TGTGCCAGCAGCAGCCGCGGTGATACGCAGTATTTT.

The genes are TRBV27 and TRBJ2-7, with 9 bases identical to TRBD1. CDR3 length: 17 residues. Germline-derived CDR1 and CDR2 are MNHEY and SMNVEV (reference sequence). Germline trimming cut 1 base from V and 4 bases from J; bases unmatched to any gene: 11. The CDR3 DNA reads TGTGCCAGCAGTTTATTTAATCTGGGACAGGGTTCGTACGAGCAGTACTTC. Translated: CASSLFNLGQGSYEQYF.

The rearrangement links TRBV6-1 to TRBJ1-2; no clear D gene. Trimming removed 2 bases from V and 4 bases from J, with 14 bases in between. This CDR3 comprises 15 residues. Germline CDR1 and CDR2: MNHNS and SASEGT. The CDR3 loop is CASSEPTTIFYGYTF. The CDR3 DNA reads TGTGCCAGCAGTGAACCCACGACAATTTTCTATGGCTACACCTTC.

The J gene is TRBJ1-1, the V gene TRBV6-1; 10 nucleotides line up with TRBD1. There are 14 residues in the CDR3. Trimming at V came to 6 bases and at J to 4 bases, leaving 5 bases not matched to a gene. The V gene's germline CDR1 is MNHNS and CDR2 SASEGT. The CDR3 spells CASSRDRGRTEAFF. CDR3 in DNA: TGTGCCAGCAGCCGAGACAGGGGGCGCACTGAAGCTTTCTTT.

A single count supports this clone. This chain links TRBV19 with TRBJ1-4; 7 bases are shared with TRBD1. Germline CDR1 LNHDA, CDR2 SQIVND (reference sequence). The CDR3 sequence is 15 residues long. J was trimmed by 7 bases and V by 3 bases; bases with no gene match: 8. The CDR3 loop reads CASSIPQGSGEKLFF. The CDR3, as DNA: TGTGCCAGTAGTATCCCACAGGGGAGTGGTGAAAAACTGTTTTTT.

This chain uses TRBV18 with TRBJ2-1; D might be TRBD1 (5 bases). The CDR3 contains 12 residues. Germline loops: CDR1 KGHSH, CDR2 LQKENI. The germline V and J ends were trimmed by 4 bases and 6 bases, with 7 bases remaining between them. For the CDR3, the DNA is TGTGCCAGCTCACGACAGCGCAATGAGCAGTTCTTC. As protein: CASSRQRNEQFF. The full variable domain, rest sourced from reference TRBV18 and TRBJ2-1, is NAGVMQNPRHLVRRRGQEARLRCSPMKGHSHVYWYRQLPEEGLKFMVYLQKENIIDESGMPKERFSAEFPKEGPSILRIQQVVRGDSAAYFCASSRQRNEQFFGPGTRLTVL.

V is TRBV4-3 and J is TRBJ2-7, with D possibly TRBD2 on 6 matching bases. The V gene lost 1 base and the J gene lost 5 bases, with 18 bases spanning the gap. The germline gives CDR1 LGHNA, CDR2 YSLEER. CDR3 length equals 16 residues. Written as DNA, the CDR3 is TGCGCCAGCAGCCAAGTTTCGGGGGAGTCTGGGAACGAGCAGTACTTC. Residues: CASSQVSGESGNEQYF.

This sequence joins TRBV15 and TRBJ2-2; 9 nucleotides align to TRBD2. CDR3 length: 18 amino acids. Trimming at V came to 0 bases and at J to 3 bases, leaving 8 bases not matched to a gene. Germline V lookup: CDR1 LNHNV, CDR2 YYDKDF (reference sequence). The CDR3 bases are TGTGCCACCAGCAGAGACCCAAGGCGGGAGGGTTACACCGGGGAGCTGTTTTTT. Protein: CATSRDPRREGYTGELFF.

The rearrangement links TRBV8-2 to TRBJ2-6; the listed D gene, TRBD1, was not tested against the DNA. TRBV8-2 constitutes a pseudogene. CDR3 length: 16 amino acids. Here the CDR3 DNA reads TGTGGCAGTTCTCGCATAACACAAAGTCGGGCCAACGTCCTGACTTTC. It translates to CGSSRITQSRANVLTF.

The rearrangement uses TRBV2 and TRBJ1-1; 7 bases match TRBD1. V dropped 6 bases and J dropped 6; count of bases not matched to a gene: 7. Looked up from germline, CDR1 is SNHLY and CDR2 is FYNNEI. This CDR3 comprises 13 residues. CDR3: CASRGTEKPEAFF. Written as DNA, the CDR3 is TGTGCCAGCAGAGGGACAGAAAAGCCTGAAGCTTTCTTT.

The chain carries TRBV19 and TRBJ1-2, with 9 bases lining up with TRBD1. Germline CDR1 LNHDA, CDR2 SQIVND (reference sequence). There are 16 residues in the CDR3. With 6 bases clipped from V and 0 bases from J, the junction kept 8 bases outside the gene matches. The CDR3 loop reads CASRSLWTGANYGYTF. The CDR3 coding sequence is TGTGCCAGTAGATCACTCTGGACAGGGGCTAACTATGGCTACACCTTC.

The chain carries TRBV28 and TRBJ2-3, with D perhaps matching TRBD2 (5 bases). From germline, CDR1 is MDHEN and CDR2 SYDVKM. This CDR3 contains 14 residues. V lost 8 bases to trimming and J lost 1 base, with 13 bases between them. The CDR3 here is CASAEGARTDTQYF. For the CDR3, the DNA is TGTGCCAGCGCCGAGGGAGCCCGCACAGATACGCAGTATTTT.

The chain combines TRBV30 with TRBJ1-1; D uncertain. The CDR3 consists of 14 residues. Germline CDR1 GTSNPN, CDR2 SVGIG (reference sequence). Trimming stripped 4 bases from V and 0 bases from J, with 12 bases between. CDR3 sequence (DNA): TGTGCCTGGAATATTCTTATTATGAACACTGAAGCTTTCTTT. Its translation is CAWNILIMNTEAFF. The full variable domain, completed using reference TRBV30 and TRBJ1-1, is SQTIHQWPATLVQPVGSPLSLECTVEGTSNPNLYWYRQAAGRGLQLLFYSVGIGQISSEVPQNLSASRPQDRQFILSSKKLLLSDSGFYLCAWNILIMNTEAFFGQGTRLTVV.

This chain connects TRBV6-5 to TRBJ2-1; 7 bases are a match to TRBD1. With 6 bases clipped from V and 1 base from J, the junction kept 6 bases outside the gene matches. Germline assignment: CDR1 MNHEY and CDR2 SVGAGI. The CDR3 runs 15 residues. DNA of the CDR3: TGTGCCAGCAGCCCACGACAGGGTTCCTACAATGAGCAGTTCTTC. Protein: CASSPRQGSYNEQFF.

The chain recombines TRBV28 with TRBJ2-7; 7 positions agree with TRBD1. Germline trimming cut 6 bases from V and 2 bases from J; bases unmatched to any gene: 10. CDR3 length: 15 residues. CDR1 and CDR2 from the germline V gene are MDHEN and SYDVKM. Here the CDR3 reads CASSSGTDFPYEQYF. CDR3 bases: TGTGCCAGCAGCTCCGGGACAGATTTCCCCTACGAGCAGTACTTC.